Below, 14 T cell receptor beta chains from the same sample are listed, as sequenced in a study of blood T cell repertoires in COVID-19. This table comes from immunoSEQ multiplex PCR, and its TCRdb copy is limited to in-frame clones, with some not included. The sample lists roughly 160,000 clones; roughly 80% were seen once. Sequencing was done on a sample of peripheral blood. These receptors came from an elderly woman with COVID-19, enrolled during active disease.

This clone was seen a few times. This chain links TRBV2 with TRBJ1-2; TRBD1 agrees at 7 bases. CDR3 length: 14 residues. Looked up from germline, CDR1 is SNHLY and CDR2 is FYNNEI. The V and J ends lost 6 bases and 2 bases, in that order; junction bases with no gene match: 6. The CDR3 DNA is TGTGCCAGCAGACGTCGACAGGGCAACTATGGCTACACCTTC. As protein: CASRRRQGNYGYTF.

The J gene is TRBJ2-1, the V gene TRBV5-1; 8 bases are shared with TRBD2. The germline gives CDR1 SGHRS, CDR2 YFSETQ. The CDR3 contains 16 residues. V gave up 4 bases and J gave up 1 base; unmatched junction bases: 7. The CDR3: CASSPGTSGSYNEQFF. DNA of the CDR3: TGCGCCAGCAGCCCGGGGACTAGTGGTTCCTACAATGAGCAGTTCTTC.

The count of this clone is one. The genes are TRBV5-1 and TRBJ2-2, with TRBD1 matching 8 bases. CDR3 size: 16 residues. Per the germline V gene, CDR1 is SGHRS and CDR2 is YFSETQ. Losses at the gene ends were 0 bases for V and 6 bases for J; bases not matched to a gene: 7. The CDR3 nucleotides read TGCGCCAGCAGCTTGGGCCCTTCAGGGGGCCCCGGGGAGCTGTTTTTT. Translating it yields CASSLGPSGGPGELFF.

The chain couples TRBV2 to TRBJ1-2; D may be TRBD1 (5 bases). V was pared by 9 bases and J by 2 bases, with 16 bases between. The CDR3 loop spans 14 amino acids. The V gene's germline CDR1 is SNHLY and CDR2 FYNNEI. The CDR3 coding sequence is TGTGCCAGTAACCTGATGACAGTGAACTATGGCTACACCTTC. Translating gives CASNLMTVNYGYTF.

This rearrangement joins TRBV9 to TRBJ2-1, with D unclear. CDR3 length: 13 amino acids. CDR1 SGDLS and CDR2 YYNGEE come from the germline V gene. Trimming left V 0 bases short and J 10 bases short, with 11 bases between. CDR3 sequence reads: CASSVGASQEQFF. The CDR3 DNA reads as TGTGCCAGCAGCGTAGGGGCCTCCCAAGAGCAGTTCTTC.

The rearrangement joins TRBV11-2 to TRBJ1-1; a weak D match, TRBD1 (5 bases). There are 13 residues in the CDR3. V shed 5 bases and J shed 7 bases, with 14 bases lying between them. CDR1 is SGHAT, CDR2 FQNNGV, per germline. In DNA, the CDR3 is TGTGCCAGCAGCCTAGGGGCAGGACTTGAAGCTTTCTTT. Encoded protein: CASSLGAGLEAFF.

This sequence joins TRBV5-1 and TRBJ2-7, with 7 bases matching TRBD1. V shed 1 base and J 6 bases; nucleotides not matched to a gene: 7. Germline CDR1 SGHRS, CDR2 YFSETQ. This CDR3 has 14 residues. The CDR3 nucleotides are TGCGCCAGCAGCTTGCGACAGGGAGAGGGCGAGCAGTACTTC. Its protein product is CASSLRQGEGEQYF.

The CDR3 nucleotides read TGTGCCAGCAGCGAGTCCCGGGACATTTATGGCTACACCTTC. This gives the protein CASSESRDIYGYTF. The chain has TRBV6-5 and TRBJ1-2, with a possible D match to TRBD1 (6 bases). CDR3 size: 14 residues. From germline, CDR1 is MNHEY and CDR2 SVGAGI. V lost 6 bases and J lost 5, with 16 bases in between.

This rearrangement joins TRBV9 to TRBJ1-4; 7 bases map to TRBD1. Germline trimming cut 4 bases from V and 5 bases from J; bases unmatched to any gene: 8. Germline V CDR1 and CDR2: SGDLS, YYNGEE. The CDR3 contains 15 residues. The chain's CDR3 is CASSTGTVLNEKLFF. The CDR3, as DNA: TGTGCCAGCAGCACTGGGACAGTGCTAAATGAAAAACTGTTTTTT.

This sequence joins TRBV3-1 (or the pseudogene TRBV3-2) and TRBJ2-7, with 7 bases identical to TRBD2. The CDR3 is 13 amino acids. V gave up 8 bases and J gave up 2 bases; unmatched junction bases: 6. Germline-derived CDR1 and CDR2 are LGHDT and YNNKEL (reference sequence). The CDR3 DNA follows: TGTGCCAGCTCGGGGCGGGGGACCTACGAGCAGTACTTC. It is translated as CASSGRGTYEQYF.

This chain links TRBV2 with TRBJ2-1; 10 nucleotides line up with TRBD2. The CDR3 is 14 residues long. Germline V gene data show CDR1 as SNHLY and CDR2 as FYNNEI. Trimming removed 11 bases from V and 4 bases from J; junction bases left unmatched: 8. The CDR3 protein is CASQREGIYNEQFF. CDR3 bases: TGTGCCTCCCAGCGGGAGGGAATATACAATGAGCAGTTCTTC.

The rearrangement links TRBV28 to TRBJ2-2; no reliable D call. V was pared by 3 bases and J by 6 bases, with 14 bases between. The CDR3 has 15 residues. Germline assignment: CDR1 MDHEN and CDR2 SYDVKM. The CDR3 is CASSFNPSVSGELFF. CDR3 nucleotide sequence: TGTGCCAGCAGTTTTAATCCGTCGGTATCCGGGGAGCTGTTTTTT. Full variable domain (rest looked up from reference TRBV28 and TRBJ2-2): DVKVTQSSRYLVKRTGEKVFLECVQDMDHENMFWYRQDPGLGLRLIYFSYDVKMKEKGDIPEGYSVSREKKERFSLILESASTNQTSMYLCASSFNPSVSGELFFGEGSRLTVL.

This chain connects TRBV27 to TRBJ1-6; D unresolved. Germline CDR1 MNHEY, CDR2 SMNVEV (reference sequence). Between the trimmed V and J ends, which lost 2 bases and 0 bases, there was a span of 8 bases. CDR3 length equals 16 residues. DNA of the CDR3: TGTGCCAGCAGTTTACGCCCTAGCTCCTATAATTCACCCCTCCACTTT. This gives the protein CASSLRPSSYNSPLHF.

This clone was detected once. The chain is built from TRBV6-5 and TRBJ1-2; D is unresolved. Germline V gene sequence: CDR1 MNHEY, CDR2 SVGAGI. The CDR3 covers 13 residues. Trimming shortened V by 6 bases and J by 4 bases, and 12 bases separated the two germline ends. The CDR3 DNA reads TGTGCCAGCAGCCAAAGCGGATCCTATGGCTACACCTTC. Its protein product is CASSQSGSYGYTF.